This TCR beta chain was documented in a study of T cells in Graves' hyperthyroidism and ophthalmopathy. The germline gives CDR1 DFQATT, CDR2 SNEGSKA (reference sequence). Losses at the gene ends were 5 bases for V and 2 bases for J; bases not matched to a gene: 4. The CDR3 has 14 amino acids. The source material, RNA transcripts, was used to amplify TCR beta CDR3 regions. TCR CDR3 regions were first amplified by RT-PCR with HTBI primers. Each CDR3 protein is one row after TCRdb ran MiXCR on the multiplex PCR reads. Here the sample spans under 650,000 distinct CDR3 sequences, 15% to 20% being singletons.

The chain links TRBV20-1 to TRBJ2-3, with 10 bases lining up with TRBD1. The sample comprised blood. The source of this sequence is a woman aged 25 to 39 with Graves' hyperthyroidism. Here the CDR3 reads CSAPDRGDTDTQYF. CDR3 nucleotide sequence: TGCAGTGCTCCGGACAGGGGGGACACAGATACGCAGTATTTT.